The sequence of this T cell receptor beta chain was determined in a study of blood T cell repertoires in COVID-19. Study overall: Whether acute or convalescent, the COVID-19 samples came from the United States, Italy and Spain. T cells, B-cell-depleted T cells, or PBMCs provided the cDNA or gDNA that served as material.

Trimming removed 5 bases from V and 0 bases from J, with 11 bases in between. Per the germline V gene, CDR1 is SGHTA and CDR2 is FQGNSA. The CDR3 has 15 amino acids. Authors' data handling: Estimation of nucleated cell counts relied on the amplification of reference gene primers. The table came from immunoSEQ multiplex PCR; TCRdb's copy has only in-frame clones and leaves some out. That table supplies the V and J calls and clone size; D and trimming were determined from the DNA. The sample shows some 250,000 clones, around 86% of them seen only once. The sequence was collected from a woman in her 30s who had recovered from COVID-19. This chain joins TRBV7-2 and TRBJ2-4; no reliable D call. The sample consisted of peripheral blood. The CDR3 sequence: CASSLNGLAKNIQYF. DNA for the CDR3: TGTGCCAGCAGCCTAAACGGGTTAGCCAAAAACATTCAGTACTTC. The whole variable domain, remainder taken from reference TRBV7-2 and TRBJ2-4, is GAGVSQSPSNKVTEKGKDVELRCDPISGHTALYWYRQSLGQGLEFLIYFQGNSAPDKSGLPSDRFSAERTGGSVSTLTIQRTQQEDSAVYLCASSLNGLAKNIQYFGAGTRLSVL.